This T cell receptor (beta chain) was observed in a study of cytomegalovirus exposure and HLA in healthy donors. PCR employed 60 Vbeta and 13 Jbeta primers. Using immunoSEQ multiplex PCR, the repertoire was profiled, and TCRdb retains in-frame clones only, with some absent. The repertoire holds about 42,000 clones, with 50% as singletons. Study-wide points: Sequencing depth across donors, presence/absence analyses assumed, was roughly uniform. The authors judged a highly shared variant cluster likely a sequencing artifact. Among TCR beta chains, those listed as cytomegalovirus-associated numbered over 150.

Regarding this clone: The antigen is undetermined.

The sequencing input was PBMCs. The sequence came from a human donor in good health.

CDR3 protein: CASSVAFSYEQYF. In DNA, the CDR3 is TGTGCCAGCAGTGTTGCGTTCTCCTACGAGCAGTACTTC. The V and J genes are TRBV2 and TRBJ2-7; D remains unclear. CDR3 length equals 13 residues. CDR1 is SNHLY and CDR2 is FYNNEI in the germline V gene. The ends were cut back, 4 bases at V and 0 bases at J, with 7 bases in the middle.